This record concerns one TCR beta chain sequence. The entry originates in a study of blood T cell repertoires in COVID-19. Across the whole study: The origin of the acute and convalescent COVID-19 samples was the United States, Italy and Spain. Sources were T cells, B-cell-depleted T cells, or PBMCs; the material itself was cDNA or gDNA.

CDR3 size: 16 residues. After removal of 5 bases from V and 1 base from J, the junction contained 5 bases not matched to a gene. CDR1 and CDR2 (germline): LNHDA, SQIVND (reference sequence). In the study's own analysis: Estimates of nucleated cell counts were drawn from the amplification of reference gene primers. Here immunoSEQ multiplex PCR was the method, and the copy in TCRdb shows in-frame clones only, minus some. Clone size and the V and J calls come from that table; the DNA yielded D and trimming. The data show 150,000 or so clones, 75% to 90% seen once. This clonotype was obtained from a woman in her sixties or seventies with acute or convalescent COVID-19. The chain has TRBV19 and TRBJ2-1; 10 bases are a match to TRBD2. The material sequenced was peripheral blood. In DNA form, the CDR3 reads TGTGCCAGTAGTCTAACGACTAGCGGGTCCTACAATGAGCAGTTCTTC. This translates into CASSLTTSGSYNEQFF.